This T cell receptor (beta chain) was profiled in a study of regulatory T cells in long-lasting Graves disease. Study-wide background: For under 3 months, newly diagnosed Graves' patients had been taking antithyroid drugs.

Time point denoted: newly diagnosed GD, antithyroid drugs for less than 3 months. RNA extracted from PBMCs served as the sequencing template. V shed 8 bases and J 8 bases; nucleotides not matched to a gene: 11. This CDR3 spans 14 amino acids. In building TCR beta libraries, iRepertoire HTBI primers were used together with Arm-PCR of CDR3 regions. TCRdb called the multiplex PCR reads again in MiXCR, with one record for every CDR3 protein. Here the sample spans a few hundred thousand distinct CDR3 sequences, roughly 13% being singletons. The same data also went into a second study, on T cells in Graves' hyperthyroidism and ophthalmopathy.

The chain combines TRBV12-3 or TRBV12-4 with TRBJ2-1; TRBD2 matches 8 bases. The receptor was derived from a man aged 25 to 40 with Graves disease. Here the sequenced sample was peripheral blood mononuclear cells (PBMCs), taken at new diagnosis, from a patient treated with antithyroid drugs. The CDR3 sequence: CASASGLVNDEQFF. The CDR3 bases are TGTGCCAGCGCCTCGGGACTAGTGAACGATGAGCAGTTCTTC.